The clone carrying this T cell receptor (beta chain) was detected only once. What it recognizes is unknown. Distinct nucleotide sequences in the sample also encode this CDR3. Germline V gene sequence: CDR1 SGHTA, CDR2 FQGNSA. The length of the CDR3 is 11 residues. V was cut by 5 bases and J by 2 bases, with 4 bases left in between. Vbeta (60) and Jbeta (13) primers were used in the PCR. Sequencing was performed with immunoSEQ multiplex PCR; in TCRdb, only in-frame clones are kept and a portion is missing. The data contain over 150,000 clones, over 70% of them seen just once; the ten biggest clones take up approximately 2.9%. This sample was taken from a study of cytomegalovirus exposure and HLA in healthy donors. Findings and caveats of the study: Analysis performed later showed TCR beta chains linked to HLA being more clonally expanded than equally common others.

The V call is TRBV7-2, the J call TRBJ2-7; D is uncertain. The sequencing sample was made of PBMCs. The sequence came from a male donor in good health and CMV-seronegative. The CDR3 DNA reads as TGTGCCAGCAGCGCAGCCTACGAGCAGTACTTC. It translates to CASSAAYEQYF.